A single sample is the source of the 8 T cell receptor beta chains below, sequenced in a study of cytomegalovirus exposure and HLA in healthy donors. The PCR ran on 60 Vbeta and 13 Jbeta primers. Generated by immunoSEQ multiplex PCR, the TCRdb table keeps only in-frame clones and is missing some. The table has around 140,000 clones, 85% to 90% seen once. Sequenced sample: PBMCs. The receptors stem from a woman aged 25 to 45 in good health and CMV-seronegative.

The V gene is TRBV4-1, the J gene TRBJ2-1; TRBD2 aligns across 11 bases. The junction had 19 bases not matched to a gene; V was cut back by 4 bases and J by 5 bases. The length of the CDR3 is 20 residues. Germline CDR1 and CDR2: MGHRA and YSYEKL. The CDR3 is CASSPGGAPLAGGANNEQFF. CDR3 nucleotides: TGCGCCAGCAGCCCAGGGGGAGCTCCTTTAGCGGGAGGGGCAAACAATGAGCAGTTCTTC.

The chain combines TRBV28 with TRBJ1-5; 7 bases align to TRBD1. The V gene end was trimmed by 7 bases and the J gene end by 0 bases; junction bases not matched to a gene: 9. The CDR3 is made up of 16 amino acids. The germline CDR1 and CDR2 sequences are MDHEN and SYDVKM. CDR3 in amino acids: CASTPGQWYSNQPQHF. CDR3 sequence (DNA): TGTGCCAGCACCCCGGGACAGTGGTATAGCAATCAGCCCCAGCATTTT. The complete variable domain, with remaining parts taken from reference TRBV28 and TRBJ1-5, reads DVKVTQSSRYLVKRTGEKVFLECVQDMDHENMFWYRQDPGLGLRLIYFSYDVKMKEKGDIPEGYSVSREKKERFSLILESASTNQTSMYLCASTPGQWYSNQPQHFGDGTRLSIL.

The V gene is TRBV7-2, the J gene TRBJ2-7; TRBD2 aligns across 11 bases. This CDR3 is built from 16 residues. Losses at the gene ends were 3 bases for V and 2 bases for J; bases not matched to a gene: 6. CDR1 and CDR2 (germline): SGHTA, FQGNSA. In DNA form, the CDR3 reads TGTGCCAGCAGCTTGGAGGGACTAGCGGTCGCCTACGAGCAGTACTTC. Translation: CASSLEGLAVAYEQYF.

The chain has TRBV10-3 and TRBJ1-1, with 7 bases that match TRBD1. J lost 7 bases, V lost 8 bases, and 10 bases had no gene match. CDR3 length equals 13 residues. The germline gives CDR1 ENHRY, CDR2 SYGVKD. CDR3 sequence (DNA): TGTGCCATCGCCCCCGGGACAGAATTTGAAGCTTTCTTT. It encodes CAIAPGTEFEAFF.

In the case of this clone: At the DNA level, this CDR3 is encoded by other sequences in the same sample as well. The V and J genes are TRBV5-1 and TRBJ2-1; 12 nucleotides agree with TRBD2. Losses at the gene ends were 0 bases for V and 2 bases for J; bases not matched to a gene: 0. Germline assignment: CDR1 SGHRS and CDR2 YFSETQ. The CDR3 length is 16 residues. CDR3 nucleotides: TGCGCCAGCAGCTTGGGACTAGCGGGGGCCTACAATGAGCAGTTCTTC. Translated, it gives CASSLGLAGAYNEQFF. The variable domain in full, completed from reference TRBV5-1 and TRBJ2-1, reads KAGVTQTPRYLIKTRGQQVTLSCSPISGHRSVSWYQQTPGQGLQFLFEYFSETQRNKGNFPGRFSGRQFSNSRSEMNVSTLELGDSALYLCASSLGLAGAYNEQFFGPGTRLTVL.

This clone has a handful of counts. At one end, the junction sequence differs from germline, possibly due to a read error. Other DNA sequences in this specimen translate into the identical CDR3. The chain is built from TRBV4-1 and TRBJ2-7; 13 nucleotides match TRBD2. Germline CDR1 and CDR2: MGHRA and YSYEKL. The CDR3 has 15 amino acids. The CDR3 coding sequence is TGTGCCAGCAGCCAAGGACTAGCGGGAGCCTACGAGCAGTACTTC. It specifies CASSQGLAGAYEQYF.

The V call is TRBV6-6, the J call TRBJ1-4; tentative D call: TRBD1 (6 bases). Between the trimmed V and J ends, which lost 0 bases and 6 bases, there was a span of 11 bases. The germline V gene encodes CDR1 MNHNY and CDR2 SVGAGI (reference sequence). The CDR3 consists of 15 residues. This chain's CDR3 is CASSYSGRGYEKLFF. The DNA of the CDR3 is TGTGCCAGCAGTTACTCTGGTAGGGGGTATGAAAAACTGTTTTTT.

The CDR3 DNA reads TGTGCCAGCAGCCCCCTGTCCGGAGGCGCCATATATTTT. As protein: CASSPLSGGAIYF. The chain is built from TRBV9 and TRBJ1-3; D ambiguous. Germline V CDR1 and CDR2: SGDLS, YYNGEE. Between the trimmed V and J ends, which lost 4 bases and 11 bases, there was a span of 16 bases. The length of the CDR3 is 13 residues. The complete variable domain, with remaining parts taken from reference TRBV9 and TRBJ1-3, reads DSGVTQTPKHLITATGQRVTLRCSPRSGDLSVYWYQQSLDQGLQFLIQYYNGEERAKGNILERFSAQQFPDLHSELNLSSLELGDSALYFCASSPLSGGAIYFGEGSWLTVV.